The sequence of this T cell receptor (beta chain) was determined in a study of tissue T cells after allogeneic stem cell transplantation. Broader study findings: TCR repertoires tracked anatomic similarity, regardless of disease or transplant status.

The CDR3 is made up of 15 amino acids. The germline gives CDR1 LGHNA, CDR2 YSYQKL. V was cut by 0 bases and J by 3 bases, with 9 bases left in between. The table came from immunoSEQ multiplex PCR; TCRdb's copy has only in-frame clones and leaves some out. The repertoire holds about 21,000 clones, almost 70% seen once, with 0.41% in the top ten. As to this clone: Its antigen is not known. Germline and genes: mouse. Read coverage stops 1 residue before the CDR3 terminus; the germline J gene supplies the remainder.

V and J are TRBV2 and TRBJ2-1; perhaps TRBD2 as D (6 bases). This receptor was taken from a female BALB/c mouse in good health. The mice in this strain carry MHC haplotype H2-d. What was sequenced was blood. This CDR3 reads CASSQDLGSYAEQFF. The sequenced part of the CDR3 DNA is TGTGCCAGCAGCCAAGACCTGGGGAGCTATGCTGAGCAGTTC.